The 19 T cell receptor beta chains presented below share a single source sample, sequenced in a study of blood T cell repertoires in COVID-19. Only in-frame clones appear in the TCRdb table, and some are missing; sequencing was by immunoSEQ multiplex PCR. The table lists about 190,000 clones, about 81% of them singletons. The sequencing sample was made of peripheral blood. The receptors stem from a young man with active or convalescent COVID-19.

The chain combines TRBV5-8 with TRBJ2-7; 7 bases map to TRBD1. V lost 2 bases, J lost 0 bases, and 5 bases stayed unmatched. Germline V gives CDR1 SGHTS, CDR2 YDEGEE. There are 15 residues in the CDR3. The chain's CDR3 is CASSFATGSSYEQYV. In DNA form, the CDR3 reads TGTGCCAGCAGCTTTGCGACAGGGAGCTCCTACGAGCAGTACGTC.

The chain combines TRBV11-3 with TRBJ2-5; 7 positions match TRBD2. The CDR3 consists of 15 residues. After removal of 1 base from V and 5 bases from J, the junction contained 7 bases not matched to a gene. Germline CDR1 reads SGHNT; CDR2 reads YENEEA. The CDR3 loop reads CASSLVGGSLETQYF. The CDR3 DNA is TGTGCCAGCAGCTTAGTAGGCGGGAGTCTCGAGACCCAGTACTTC.

This clone turned up a few times. The chain recombines TRBV28 with TRBJ1-6; D is possibly TRBD1 (6 bases). The germline CDR1 and CDR2 sequences are MDHEN and SYDVKM. Trimming pared 5 bases from V and 6 bases from J, leaving 14 bases between. This CDR3 region has 15 residues. The CDR3 sequence is CASSIGSDSNSPLHF. CDR3 nucleotide sequence: TGTGCCAGCAGTATAGGATCGGACAGTAATTCACCCCTCCACTTT.

The chain joins TRBV12-3 or TRBV12-4 to TRBJ1-1; D is unresolved. Trimming removed 5 bases at V and 8 bases at J, with 12 bases between. The CDR3 is made up of 12 amino acids. The CDR3 DNA is TGTGCCAGCAGTCGCAAACCGGTCGAAGCTTTCTTT. Its translation is CASSRKPVEAFF.

The chain recombines TRBV27 with TRBJ2-3; 9 bases are a match to TRBD1. Germline V gene sequence: CDR1 MNHEY, CDR2 SMNVEV (reference sequence). Trimming removed 8 bases from V and 1 base from J; junction bases left unmatched: 1. CDR3 length equals 13 residues. The CDR3 is CASRTGGTDTQYF. The DNA of the CDR3 is TGTGCCAGCCGGACAGGGGGCACAGATACGCAGTATTTT.

The chain employs TRBV11-2 and TRBJ1-4; D is perhaps TRBD1 (6 bases). Germline CDR1 and CDR2: SGHAT and FQNNGV. V was clipped by 5 bases and J by 7 bases, with 17 bases between them. The CDR3 spans 15 residues. The DNA of the CDR3 is TGTGCCAGCAGCAACGACAGGAAGCGAAGTGAAAAACTGTTTTTT. Translation gives CASSNDRKRSEKLFF.

The rearrangement links TRBV11-3 to TRBJ1-1, with D tentatively TRBD1 (6 bases). V shed 0 bases and J shed 0 bases, with 11 bases lying between them. CDR3 length: 16 amino acids. Germline-derived CDR1 and CDR2 are SGHNT and YENEEA. CDR3 in DNA: TGTGCCAGCAGCTTAGATCGTTGGGGGCTGAACACTGAAGCTTTCTTT. It codes for CASSLDRWGLNTEAFF.

The CDR3 here is CASSPFGTGIGYTF. The CDR3 region has the DNA TGTGCCAGCAGCCCTTTCGGGACAGGGATAGGCTACACCTTC. The chain carries TRBV11-2 and TRBJ1-2; 9 nucleotides agree with TRBD1. Germline-derived CDR1 and CDR2 are SGHAT and FQNNGV. The CDR3 runs 14 residues. The V gene end was trimmed by 5 bases and the J gene end by 8 bases; junction bases not matched to a gene: 9.

The chain combines TRBV4-3 with TRBJ1-3; 7 bases map to TRBD1. CDR1 and CDR2 from the germline V gene are LGHNA and YSLEER. V lost 0 bases and J lost 3; bases outside the gene matches: 5. CDR3 length equals 16 residues. The CDR3, as DNA: TGCGCCAGCAGCCAAGATGGCAGGGGGATTGGAAACACCATATATTTT. Protein product: CASSQDGRGIGNTIYF.

The chain uses TRBV24-1 and TRBJ2-5; 10 positions agree with TRBD2. Losses at the gene ends were 2 bases for V and 4 bases for J; bases not matched to a gene: 9. This CDR3 spans 17 amino acids. Germline loops: CDR1 KGHDR, CDR2 SFDVKD. The CDR3 coding sequence is TGTGCCACCAGTGATTCCCTAGCGGGAGCGCGCGGAGAGACCCAGTACTTC. It is translated as CATSDSLAGARGETQYF.

The CDR3 nucleotides read TGTGCCAGCAGCCAGACTAGCGGGAGTATTCGTGAGCAGTTCTTC. This codes for CASSQTSGSIREQFF. This chain links TRBV6-5 with TRBJ2-1, with TRBD2 matching over 12 bases. CDR3 length equals 15 residues. CDR1 is MNHEY and CDR2 is SVGAGI in the germline V gene. V shed 6 bases, J shed 9 bases, and the junction held 9 bases outside the gene matches.

This chain uses TRBV6-5 with TRBJ2-7, with a tentative D call TRBD2 (6 bases). V dropped 6 bases and J dropped 8 bases, with 14 bases sitting between them. From germline, CDR1 is MNHEY and CDR2 SVGAGI. The CDR3 is 12 amino acids. As DNA, the CDR3 is TGTGCCAGCAGCTCCGGGACTCAACAGCAGTACTTC. Its translation: CASSSGTQQQYF.

This clone was observed a single time. The chain joins TRBV6-4 to TRBJ2-5; 9 bases align to TRBD1. The junction had 13 bases not matched to a gene; V was cut back by 3 bases and J by 5 bases. The CDR3 covers 17 residues. Germline values: CDR1 MRHNA, CDR2 SNTAGT. Written as DNA, the CDR3 is TGTGCCAGCAGTGAGACAGGGGGACAGGGAATTATCGAGACCCAGTACTTC. This gives the protein CASSETGGQGIIETQYF.

This clone has more than one count but fewer than ten. The rearrangement links TRBV7-3 to TRBJ2-1; 8 nucleotides line up with TRBD2. The CDR3 runs to 15 residues. With V trimmed by 5 bases and J by 9 bases, 12 bases remained unmatched. Germline assignment: CDR1 SGHTA and CDR2 FQGTGA. The CDR3 is CASSQLPGLGGEQFF. The CDR3 bases are TGTGCCAGCAGCCAATTGCCGGGACTAGGAGGTGAGCAGTTCTTC. The entire variable domain, with the rest obtained from reference TRBV7-3 and TRBJ2-1, is as follows: GAGVSQTPSNKVTEKGKYVELRCDPISGHTALYWYRQSLGQGPEFLIYFQGTGAADDSGLPNDRFFAVRPEGSVSTLKIQRTERGDSAVYLCASSQLPGLGGEQFFGPGTRLTVL.

This CDR3 reads CASSKGQVEVGQPQHF. CDR3 nucleotides: TGTGCCAGCAGCAAAGGGCAGGTGGAAGTTGGTCAGCCCCAGCATTTT. V gene TRBV3-1 (or the pseudogene TRBV3-2) combines with J gene TRBJ1-5; D is ambiguous. CDR3 length: 16 residues. CDR1 and CDR2 (germline): LGHDT, YNNKEL (reference sequence). The V end lost 5 bases, the J end lost 6 bases, and 20 bases lay between the germline ends.

CDR3 loop: CASSSGTGGRGAFF. The CDR3 DNA is TGCGCCAGCAGCTCAGGGACAGGGGGCAGGGGAGCTTTCTTT. The chain is built from TRBV5-1 and TRBJ1-1; 12 bases align to TRBD1. With V trimmed by 3 bases and J by 10 bases, 7 bases remained unmatched. This CDR3 region has 14 residues. The V gene's germline CDR1 is SGHRS and CDR2 YFSETQ.

This clone came up once. The genes are TRBV19 and TRBJ1-5; a weak D match, TRBD1 (6 bases). The CDR3 contains 18 residues. Germline V gene data show CDR1 as LNHDA and CDR2 as SQIVND (reference sequence). Trimming removed 0 bases at V and 2 bases at J, with 17 bases between. This CDR3 reads CASSIDPSQGTRNQPQHF. CDR3 nucleotide sequence: TGTGCCAGTAGTATAGATCCATCGCAGGGGACGCGCAATCAGCCCCAGCATTTT.

The rearrangement joins TRBV5-6 to TRBJ2-3; TRBD2 matches at 10 bases. The trim removed 4 bases at V and 2 bases at J, leaving 4 bases unmatched. The CDR3 has 15 residues. CDR1 is SGHDT and CDR2 is YYEEEE in the germline V gene. CDR3 nucleotides: TGTGCCAGCAGCCGCACTAGCGGGGTCACAGATACGCAGTATTTT. Its translation: CASSRTSGVTDTQYF.

CDR3 loop: CASSQTWSSYNSPLHF. The CDR3 bases are TGTGCCAGCAGCCAAACATGGAGCTCCTATAATTCACCCCTCCACTTT. The chain uses TRBV5-5 and TRBJ1-6, with no clear D. CDR3 length: 16 amino acids. V was clipped by 4 bases and J by 0 bases, with 11 bases between them. Germline V CDR1 and CDR2: SGHKS, YYEKEE (reference sequence).